The present T cell receptor (beta chain) was sequenced within a study of T cell repertoires in cytomegalovirus infection. The overall study: CMV infection and matching HLA type were both indicated by public TCR beta signatures.

As regards this clonotype: The antigen is unknown.

TCRdb re-derived calls from the reads in MiXCR, one entry per CDR3 protein. The table includes around 630,000 distinct CDR3 sequences, 20% to 25% detected once. V was trimmed by 2 bases and J by 6 bases, leaving 10 bases between them. The germline CDR1 and CDR2 sequences are MDHEN and SYDVKM. The CDR3 totals 13 residues. Study-level findings and limits: It was HLA-C-restricted CMV-specific TCR beta clonotypes that dominated the response ex vivo. Carriers of CMV plus the relevant HLA were identified by cumulative public TCR beta family frequency.

The sample was CD8+ T cells from PBMCs. The chain links TRBV28 to TRBJ1-1; D remains ambiguous. The receptor comes from a human donor in good health (CMV status not recorded). Some clones in this sample may be carry-over from other donors' samples. Written as DNA, the CDR3 is TGTGCCAGCAGTTTAATATGGGAGTCTGAAGCTTTCTTT. Translated: CASSLIWESEAFF.